This TCR beta chain was obtained from a study of OX40 agonist ivuxolimab in advanced cancers. About the research overall: Three patients, one with hepatocellular carcinoma and two with cutaneous melanoma, achieved partial responses. The study's findings and limits: Patients with a partial response at 0.1-3.0 mg/kg had among the lowest clonal expansion.

Measured with immunoSEQ multiplex PCR; TCRdb has only the in-frame clones, and not every one. The table includes fewer than 80,000 clones, 80% to 90% detected once. Trimming shortened V by 5 bases and J by 4 bases, and 15 bases separated the two germline ends. Germline V CDR1 and CDR2: MNHNY, SVGAGI (reference sequence). The CDR3 runs to 15 residues. As concerns this clone: The antigen remains undetermined.

Material: CD4+ or CD8+ T cells sorted from blood, obtained in a trial of the OX40 agonist ivuxolimab. The receptor was isolated from an adult with an advanced solid tumor such as melanoma, head and neck, liver or kidney cancer. The rearrangement uses TRBV6-6 and TRBJ2-4; D perhaps matches TRBD1 (5 bases). The CDR3 loop reads CASSQRTDSKNIQYF. The DNA for the CDR3 is TGTGCCAGCAGTCAACGAACCGACAGTAAAAACATTCAGTACTTC.